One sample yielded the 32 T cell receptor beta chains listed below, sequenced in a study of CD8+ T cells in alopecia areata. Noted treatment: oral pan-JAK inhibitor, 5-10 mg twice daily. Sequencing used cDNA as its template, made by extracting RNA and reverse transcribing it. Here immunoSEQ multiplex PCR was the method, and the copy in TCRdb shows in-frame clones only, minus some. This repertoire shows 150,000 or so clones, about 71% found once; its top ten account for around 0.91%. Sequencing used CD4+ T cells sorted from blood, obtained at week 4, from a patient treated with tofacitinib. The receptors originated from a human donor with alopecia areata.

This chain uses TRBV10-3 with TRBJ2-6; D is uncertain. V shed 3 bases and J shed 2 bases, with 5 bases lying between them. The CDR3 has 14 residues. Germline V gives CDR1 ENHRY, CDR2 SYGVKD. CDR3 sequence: CAISDATGANVLTF. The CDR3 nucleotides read TGTGCCATCAGTGATGCGACTGGGGCCAACGTCCTGACTTTC.

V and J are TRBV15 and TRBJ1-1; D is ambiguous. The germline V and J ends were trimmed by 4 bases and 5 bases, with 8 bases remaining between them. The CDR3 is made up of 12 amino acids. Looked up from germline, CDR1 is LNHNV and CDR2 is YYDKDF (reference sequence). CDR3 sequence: CATSMFQTEAFF. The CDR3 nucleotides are TGTGCCACCAGCATGTTTCAGACTGAAGCTTTCTTT.

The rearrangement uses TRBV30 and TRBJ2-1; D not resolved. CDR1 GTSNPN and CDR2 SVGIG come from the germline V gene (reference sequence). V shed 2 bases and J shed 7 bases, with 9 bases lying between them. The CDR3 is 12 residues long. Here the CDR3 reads CAWSFRANEQFF. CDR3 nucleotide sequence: TGTGCCTGGAGTTTTCGGGCGAATGAGCAGTTCTTC.

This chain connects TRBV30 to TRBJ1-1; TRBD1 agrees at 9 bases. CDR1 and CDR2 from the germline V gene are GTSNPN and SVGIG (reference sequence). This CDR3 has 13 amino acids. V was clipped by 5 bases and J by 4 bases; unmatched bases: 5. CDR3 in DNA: TGTGCCTGGGGGACAGGGAAGCCCACTGAAGCTTTCTTT. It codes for CAWGTGKPTEAFF.

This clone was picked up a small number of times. The chain's CDR3 is CSVGQDYGYTF. The CDR3, as DNA: TGCAGCGTTGGACAGGACTATGGCTACACCTTC. The V gene is TRBV29-1, the J gene TRBJ1-2, with a possible D match to TRBD1 (6 bases). This CDR3 has 11 amino acids. V lost 4 bases to trimming and J lost 3 bases, with 6 bases between them. CDR1 SQVTM and CDR2 ANQGSEA come from the germline V gene.

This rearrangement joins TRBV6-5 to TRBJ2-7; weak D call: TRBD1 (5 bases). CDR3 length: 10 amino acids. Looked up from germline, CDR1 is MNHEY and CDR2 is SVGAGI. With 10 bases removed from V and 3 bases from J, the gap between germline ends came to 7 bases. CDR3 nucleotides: TGTGCCACAGGGAACTACGAGCAGTACTTC. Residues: CATGNYEQYF.

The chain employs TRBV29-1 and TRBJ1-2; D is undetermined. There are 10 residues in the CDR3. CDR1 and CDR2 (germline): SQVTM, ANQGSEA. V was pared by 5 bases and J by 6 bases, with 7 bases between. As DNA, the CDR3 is TGCAGCGTTTACTTGGATGGCTACACCTTC. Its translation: CSVYLDGYTF.

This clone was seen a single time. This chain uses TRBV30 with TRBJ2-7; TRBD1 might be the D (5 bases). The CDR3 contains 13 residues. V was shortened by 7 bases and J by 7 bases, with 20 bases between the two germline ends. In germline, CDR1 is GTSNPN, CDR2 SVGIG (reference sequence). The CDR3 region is CASTGFLRGEQYF. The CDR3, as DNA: TGTGCCTCAACAGGTTTCCTAAGAGGAGAGCAGTACTTC.

The CDR3 DNA follows: TGCGCCAGCAGCTTGGGAGACAGGAACACCGGGGAGCTGTTTTTT. Residues: CASSLGDRNTGELFF. V usage is TRBV5-1 and J usage is TRBJ2-2, with a tentative D call TRBD1 (5 bases). The V gene lost 0 bases and the J gene lost 1 base, with 7 bases spanning the gap. The CDR3 totals 15 residues. The germline gives CDR1 SGHRS, CDR2 YFSETQ.

The CDR3 bases are TGTGCCTGGAGCAAGACGGTGAACACTGAAGCTTTCTTT. Residues: CAWSKTVNTEAFF. This rearrangement joins TRBV30 to TRBJ1-1; D remains ambiguous. The CDR3 is 13 residues long. Germline CDR1 GTSNPN, CDR2 SVGIG (reference sequence). V shed 3 bases and J shed 0 bases, with 8 bases lying between them.

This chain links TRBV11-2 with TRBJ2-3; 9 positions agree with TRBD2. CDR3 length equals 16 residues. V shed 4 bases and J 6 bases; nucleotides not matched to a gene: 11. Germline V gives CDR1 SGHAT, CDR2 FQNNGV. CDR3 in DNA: TGTGCCAGCAGCTCTCCGGGACTAGCCATGAGGGATACGCAGTATTTT. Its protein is CASSSPGLAMRDTQYF.

CDR3 sequence: CAWETGNTGELFF. The CDR3 DNA follows: TGTGCCTGGGAGACAGGGAACACCGGGGAGCTGTTTTTT. The chain has TRBV30 and TRBJ2-2, with D tentatively TRBD1 (6 bases). V was shortened by 5 bases and J by 1 base, with 8 bases between the two germline ends. Germline CDR1 is GTSNPN and CDR2 is SVGIG (reference sequence). This CDR3 spans 13 amino acids.

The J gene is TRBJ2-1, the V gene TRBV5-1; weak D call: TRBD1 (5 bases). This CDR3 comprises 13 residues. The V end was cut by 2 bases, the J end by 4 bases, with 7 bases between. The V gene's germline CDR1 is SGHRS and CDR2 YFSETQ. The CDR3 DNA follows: TGCGCCAGCAGCTTAGGACAATACAATGAGCAGTTCTTC. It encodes CASSLGQYNEQFF.

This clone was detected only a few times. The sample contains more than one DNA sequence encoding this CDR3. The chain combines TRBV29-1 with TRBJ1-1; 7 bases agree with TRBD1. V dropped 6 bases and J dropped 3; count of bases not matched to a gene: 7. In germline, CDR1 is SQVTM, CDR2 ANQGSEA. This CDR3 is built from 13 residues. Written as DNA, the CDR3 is TGCAGCGTCGAAAGGGGGCGGGACACTGAAGCTTTCTTT. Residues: CSVERGRDTEAFF.

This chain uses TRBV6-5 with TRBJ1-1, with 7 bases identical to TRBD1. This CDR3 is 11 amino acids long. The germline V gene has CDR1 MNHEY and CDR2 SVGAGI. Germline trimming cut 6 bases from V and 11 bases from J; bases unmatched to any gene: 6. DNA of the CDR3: TGTGCCAGCAGCGGACAGGCTGGGGCTTTCTTT. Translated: CASSGQAGAFF.

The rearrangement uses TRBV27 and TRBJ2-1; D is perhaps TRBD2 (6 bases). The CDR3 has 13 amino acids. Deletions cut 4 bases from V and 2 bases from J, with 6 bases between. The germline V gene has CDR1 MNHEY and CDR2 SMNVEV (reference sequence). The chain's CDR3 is CASSWGAYNEQFF. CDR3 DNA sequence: TGTGCCAGCAGTTGGGGGGCCTACAATGAGCAGTTCTTC.

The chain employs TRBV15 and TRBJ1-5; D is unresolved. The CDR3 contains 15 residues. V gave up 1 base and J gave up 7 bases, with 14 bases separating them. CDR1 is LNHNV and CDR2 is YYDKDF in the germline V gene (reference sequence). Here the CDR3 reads CATSRGVGGIQPQHF. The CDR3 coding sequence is TGTGCCACCAGCAGAGGAGTAGGTGGGATCCAGCCCCAGCATTTT. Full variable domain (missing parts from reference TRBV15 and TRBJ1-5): DAMVIQNPRYQVTQFGKPVTLSCSQTLNHNVMYWYQQKSSQAPKLLFHYYDKDFNNEADTPDNFQSRRPNTSFCFLDIRSPGLGDTAMYLCATSRGVGGIQPQHFGDGTRLSIL.

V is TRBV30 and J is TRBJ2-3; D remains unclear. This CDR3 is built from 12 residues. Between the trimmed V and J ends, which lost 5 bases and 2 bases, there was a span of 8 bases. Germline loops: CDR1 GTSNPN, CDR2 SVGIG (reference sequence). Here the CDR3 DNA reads TGTGCCTGGCAGGACGTCACAGATACGCAGTATTTT. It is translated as CAWQDVTDTQYF.

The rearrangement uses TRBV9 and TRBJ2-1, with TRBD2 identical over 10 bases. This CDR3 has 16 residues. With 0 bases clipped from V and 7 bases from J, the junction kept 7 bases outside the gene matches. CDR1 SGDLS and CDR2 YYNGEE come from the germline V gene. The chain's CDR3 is CASSVEPAGGRNEQFF. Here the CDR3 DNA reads TGTGCCAGCAGCGTAGAACCAGCGGGGGGGAGAAATGAGCAGTTCTTC.

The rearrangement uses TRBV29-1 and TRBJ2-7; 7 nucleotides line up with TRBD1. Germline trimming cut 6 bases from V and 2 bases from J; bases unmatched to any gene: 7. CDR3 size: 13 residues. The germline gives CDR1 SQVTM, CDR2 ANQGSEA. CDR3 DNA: TGCAGCGTCCGAGGGCAGGGGGCCTACGAGCAGTACTTC. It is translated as CSVRGQGAYEQYF.

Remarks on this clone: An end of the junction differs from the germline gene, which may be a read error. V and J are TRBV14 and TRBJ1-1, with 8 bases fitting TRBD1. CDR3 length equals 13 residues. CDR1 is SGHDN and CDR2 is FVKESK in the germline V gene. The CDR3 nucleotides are TGTGCCAGCAGACAAGAGTGGGACAGGGAAGCTTTCTTT. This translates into CASRQEWDREAFF.

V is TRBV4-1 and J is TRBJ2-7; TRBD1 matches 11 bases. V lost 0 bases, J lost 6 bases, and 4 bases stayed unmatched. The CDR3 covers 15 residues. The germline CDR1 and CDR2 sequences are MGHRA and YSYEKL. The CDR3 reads CASSQEWTGGSEQYF. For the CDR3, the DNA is TGCGCCAGCAGCCAAGAATGGACAGGGGGCTCCGAGCAGTACTTC.

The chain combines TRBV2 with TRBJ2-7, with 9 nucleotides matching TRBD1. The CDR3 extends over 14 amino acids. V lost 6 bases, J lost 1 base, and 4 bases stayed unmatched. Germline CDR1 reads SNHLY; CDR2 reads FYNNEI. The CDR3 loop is CASRAGTGSYEQYF. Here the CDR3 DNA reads TGTGCCAGCAGAGCCGGGACAGGGTCCTACGAGCAGTACTTC.

CDR3 coding DNA: TGTGCCAGCAGCCCTCAACGGGGCCGAGGGGAGACCCAGTACTTC. This codes for CASSPQRGRGETQYF. J is TRBJ2-5 and V is TRBV7-6; the D call may be TRBD1 or TRBD2 (5 bases each). CDR3 length equals 15 residues. Germline values: CDR1 SGHVS, CDR2 FNYEAQ. With 5 bases removed from V and 5 bases from J, the gap between germline ends came to 18 bases. The full variable domain, with the rest looked up from reference TRBV7-6 and TRBJ2-5, is GAGVSQSPRYKVTKRGQDVALRCDPISGHVSLYWYRQALGQGPEFLTYFNYEAQQDKSGLPNDRFSAERPEGSISTLTIQRTEQRDSAMYRCASSPQRGRGETQYFGPGTRLLVL.

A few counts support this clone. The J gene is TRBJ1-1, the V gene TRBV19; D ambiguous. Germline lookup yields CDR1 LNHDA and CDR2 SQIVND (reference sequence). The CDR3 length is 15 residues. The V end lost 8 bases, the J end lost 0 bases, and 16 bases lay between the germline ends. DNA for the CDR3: TGTGCCAGTCGCCTGGCAGGACGGATGAACACTGAAGCTTTCTTT. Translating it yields CASRLAGRMNTEAFF.

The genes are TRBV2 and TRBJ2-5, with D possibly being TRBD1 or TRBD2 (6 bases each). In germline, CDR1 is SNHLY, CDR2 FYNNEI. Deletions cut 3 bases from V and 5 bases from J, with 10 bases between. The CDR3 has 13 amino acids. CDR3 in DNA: TGTGCCAGCAGTGACGGGGGCTTTGAGACCCAGTACTTC. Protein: CASSDGGFETQYF.

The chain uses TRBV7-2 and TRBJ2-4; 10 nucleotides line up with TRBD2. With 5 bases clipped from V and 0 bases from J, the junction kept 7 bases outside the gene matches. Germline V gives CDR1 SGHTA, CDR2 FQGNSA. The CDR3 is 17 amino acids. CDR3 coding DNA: TGTGCCAGCAGCCTTCTAGCGGGGGCTCTAGCCAAAAACATTCAGTACTTC. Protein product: CASSLLAGALAKNIQYF.

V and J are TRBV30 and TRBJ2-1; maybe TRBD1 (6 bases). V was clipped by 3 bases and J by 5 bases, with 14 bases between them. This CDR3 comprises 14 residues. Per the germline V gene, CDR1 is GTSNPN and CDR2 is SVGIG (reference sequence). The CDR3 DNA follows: TGTGCCTGGAGGGGACACCTAAGGAACAATGAGCAGTTCTTC. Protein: CAWRGHLRNNEQFF.

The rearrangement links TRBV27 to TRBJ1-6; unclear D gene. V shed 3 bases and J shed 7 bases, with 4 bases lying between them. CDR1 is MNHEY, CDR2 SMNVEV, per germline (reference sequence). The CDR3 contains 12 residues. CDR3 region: CASSFQNSPLHF. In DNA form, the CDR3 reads TGTGCCAGCAGTTTTCAGAATTCACCCCTCCACTTT.

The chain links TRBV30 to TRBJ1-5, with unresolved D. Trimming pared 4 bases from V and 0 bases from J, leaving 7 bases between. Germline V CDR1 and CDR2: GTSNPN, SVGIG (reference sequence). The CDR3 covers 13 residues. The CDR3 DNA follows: TGTGCCTGGAATAGGGATAGCAATCAGCCCCAGCATTTT. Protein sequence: CAWNRDSNQPQHF.

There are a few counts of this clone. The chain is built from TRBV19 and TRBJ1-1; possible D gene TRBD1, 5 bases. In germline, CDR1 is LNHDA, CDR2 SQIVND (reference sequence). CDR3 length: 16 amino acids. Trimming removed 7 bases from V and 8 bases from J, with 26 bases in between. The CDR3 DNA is TGTGCCAGTATGGGACGCCGGGACGCCCAGATGGCCGAAGCTTTCTTT. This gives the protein CASMGRRDAQMAEAFF.

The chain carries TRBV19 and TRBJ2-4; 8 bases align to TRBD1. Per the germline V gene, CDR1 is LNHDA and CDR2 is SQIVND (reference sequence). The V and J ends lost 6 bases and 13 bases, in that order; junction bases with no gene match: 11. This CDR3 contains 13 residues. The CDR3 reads CASRDGRGPAQYF. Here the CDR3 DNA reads TGTGCCAGTAGGGACGGCAGGGGGCCCGCGCAGTACTTC.